This T cell receptor (beta chain) was identified during a study of blood T cells in healthy people across ages. Study findings and constraints: As naive T cell percentage varied, TCR beta diversity correlated strongly with it. Naive CD4+ cells and diversity were both higher in long-lived donors than in aged donors.

Germline CDR1 is MNHEY and CDR2 is SVGEGT. V was cut by 1 base and J by 12 bases, with 10 bases left in between. The CDR3 is 12 amino acids. As to this clonotype: Its target is unknown.

Every donor provided roughly 10 milliliters of peripheral blood. A second PCR of roughly 6 to 12 cycles used a sample-barcoded 5' primer and a J-beta primer mix. TCRdb re-called the 5' RACE reads with MiXCR, one entry per CDR3 protein. The data contain about 970,000 distinct CDR3 sequences, about 51% of them singletons. The chain couples TRBV6-2 or TRBV6-3 to TRBJ2-1; D gene unclear. The sample consisted of blood. This receptor was taken from a woman aged 55-69 years in good health. The CDR3 DNA reads TGTGCCAGCAGTTACTGGGGTCAAGGGCAGTTCTTC. Its translation is CASSYWGQGQFF.